This is a list of T cell receptor beta chains from one sample in a study of CD8+CD57+ T cells in acquired aplastic anemia. MiXCR, run by TCRdb on the reads, gives a single entry per CDR3 protein. The sample has 250,000 to 350,000 distinct CDR3 sequences, 45% to 65% seen once; the top ten hold roughly 8%. Sequencing was carried out using sorted CD4+, CD8+, or CD8+CD57+ T cells (not recorded which) from PBMCs. These TCRs come from a human donor with severe aplastic anemia or a healthy control (not recorded which). Both conserved end residues are part of each CDR3. Each record gives: D gene, CDR3 length, V gene, J gene, clone size, CDR3 protein, CDR3 DNA. A D gene is named only where the DNA matches it firmly. The size of a clone is reported for some rows only, either as once, few or many, or as a class for expanded clones.

D gene: TRBD1; CDR3 length: 14; V gene: TRBV11-2; J gene: TRBJ2-7; clone size: many; CDR3 protein: CASTQRDRGHEQYF; CDR3 DNA: TGTGCCAGCACCCAGCGGGACAGGGGCCACGAGCAGTACTTC
D gene: .; CDR3 length: 14; V gene: TRBV6-5; J gene: TRBJ2-3; clone size: many; CDR3 protein: CASSPTSGPDTQYF; CDR3 DNA: TGTGCCAGCAGCCCAACCAGCGGCCCTGATACGCAGTATTTT
D gene: TRBD1; CDR3 length: 13; V gene: TRBV6-2/TRBV6-3; J gene: TRBJ1-1; clone size: .; CDR3 protein: CASSYPGTGYAFF; CDR3 DNA: TGTGCCAGCAGTTACCCCGGGACAGGGTACGCTTTCTTT
D gene: TRBD1; CDR3 length: 15; V gene: TRBV10-3; J gene: TRBJ2-1; clone size: .; CDR3 protein: CAINEGQGRVGEQFF; CDR3 DNA: TGTGCCATCAATGAGGGACAGGGTAGAGTAGGTGAGCAGTTCTTC
D gene: TRBD1; CDR3 length: 13; V gene: TRBV20-1; J gene: TRBJ2-7; clone size: many; CDR3 protein: CSAKDRGDYEQYF; CDR3 DNA: TGCAGTGCTAAGGACAGGGGTGACTACGAGCAGTACTTC
D gene: TRBD1; CDR3 length: 15; V gene: TRBV19; J gene: TRBJ1-2; clone size: many; CDR3 protein: CASYTGTGGFYGYTF; CDR3 DNA: TGTGCCAGTTATACCGGGACAGGGGGCTTCTATGGCTACACCTTC
D gene: .; CDR3 length: 15; V gene: TRBV6-5; J gene: TRBJ2-1; clone size: .; CDR3 protein: CASSDSEGGYNEQFF; CDR3 DNA: TGTGCCAGCAGTGACTCAGAAGGGGGCTACAATGAGCAGTTCTTC
D gene: .; CDR3 length: 12; V gene: TRBV5-4; J gene: TRBJ1-1; clone size: once; CDR3 protein: CASSLGALEAFF; CDR3 DNA: TGTGCCAGCAGCTTAGGGGCCCTTGAAGCTTTCTTT
D gene: .; CDR3 length: 13; V gene: TRBV4-1; J gene: TRBJ1-1; clone size: many; CDR3 protein: CASSPGIPFEAFF; CDR3 DNA: TGCGCCAGCAGCCCGGGGATACCTTTTGAAGCTTTCTTT
D gene: TRBD1; CDR3 length: 14; V gene: TRBV9; J gene: TRBJ1-1; clone size: .; CDR3 protein: CASSEGGEGTEAFF; CDR3 DNA: TGTGCCAGCAGCGAAGGGGGCGAAGGGACTGAAGCTTTCTTT
D gene: .; CDR3 length: 13; V gene: TRBV28; J gene: TRBJ1-2; clone size: many; CDR3 protein: CASSLSFPHGYTF; CDR3 DNA: TGTGCCAGCAGTTTATCTTTCCCCCATGGCTACACCTTC
D gene: TRBD1; CDR3 length: 14; V gene: TRBV20-1; J gene: TRBJ1-2; clone size: .; CDR3 protein: CSAPGQGWNYGYTF; CDR3 DNA: TGCAGTGCGCCGGGACAGGGGTGGAACTATGGCTACACCTTC
D gene: .; CDR3 length: 15; V gene: TRBV24-1; J gene: TRBJ2-3; clone size: .; CDR3 protein: CATSDIAGTTDTQYF; CDR3 DNA: TGTGCCACCAGTGATATTGCAGGGACCACAGATACGCAGTATTTT
D gene: .; CDR3 length: 13; V gene: TRBV2; J gene: TRBJ2-5; clone size: .; CDR3 protein: CASSINREETQYF; CDR3 DNA: TGTGCCAGCAGTATTAACAGGGAGGAGACCCAGTACTTC
D gene: .; CDR3 length: 15; V gene: TRBV12-3/TRBV12-4; J gene: TRBJ1-1; clone size: many; CDR3 protein: CASSPRGDLNTEAFF; CDR3 DNA: TGTGCCAGCAGTCCCCGGGGGGACTTGAACACTGAAGCTTTCTTT
D gene: TRBD2; CDR3 length: 18; V gene: TRBV28; J gene: TRBJ2-5; clone size: few; CDR3 protein: CASRYVAGIGGARETQYF; CDR3 DNA: TGTGCCAGCAGATACGTAGCGGGAATCGGGGGGGCACGGGAGACTCAGTACTTC
D gene: TRBD2; CDR3 length: 15; V gene: TRBV20-1; J gene: TRBJ2-7; clone size: many; CDR3 protein: CSATRLAGGPDEQYF; CDR3 DNA: TGCAGTGCTACCAGACTAGCGGGAGGGCCGGATGAGCAGTACTTC
D gene: TRBD1; CDR3 length: 12; V gene: TRBV20-1; J gene: TRBJ2-5; clone size: few; CDR3 protein: CSAYQGAETQYF; CDR3 DNA: TGCAGTGCTTACCAGGGGGCGGAGACCCAGTACTTC
D gene: TRBD1; CDR3 length: 18; V gene: TRBV6-4; J gene: TRBJ1-1; clone size: .; CDR3 protein: CASSDSGQGIITRTEAFF; CDR3 DNA: TGTGCCAGCAGTGACTCCGGACAGGGGATTATTACGAGAACTGAAGCTTTCTTT
D gene: .; CDR3 length: 13; V gene: TRBV29-1; J gene: TRBJ2-6; clone size: many; CDR3 protein: CSVRSPGANVLTF; CDR3 DNA: TGCAGCGTTCGGAGCCCTGGGGCCAACGTCCTGACTTTC
D gene: .; CDR3 length: 16; V gene: TRBV7-2; J gene: TRBJ2-2; clone size: many; CDR3 protein: CASSTSGGSRTGELFF; CDR3 DNA: TGTGCCAGCAGCACAAGTGGGGGGAGTAGAACCGGGGAGCTGTTTTTT
D gene: TRBD2; CDR3 length: 15; V gene: TRBV11-2; J gene: TRBJ2-3; clone size: many; CDR3 protein: CASSFSGRQGGTQYF; CDR3 DNA: TGTGCCAGCAGCTTTAGCGGGAGGCAGGGAGGTACGCAGTATTTT
D gene: TRBD1; CDR3 length: 15; V gene: TRBV20-1; J gene: TRBJ2-7; clone size: .; CDR3 protein: CSARPGQGPDYEQYF; CDR3 DNA: TGCAGTGCTAGACCGGGACAGGGTCCCGACTACGAGCAGTACTTC
D gene: .; CDR3 length: 10; V gene: TRBV5-4; J gene: TRBJ1-1; clone size: .; CDR3 protein: CAGPYTEAFF; CDR3 DNA: TGTGCCGGGCCTTACACTGAAGCTTTCTTT
D gene: TRBD2; CDR3 length: 15; V gene: TRBV7-3; J gene: TRBJ2-1; clone size: .; CDR3 protein: CASSLAGGQANEQFF; CDR3 DNA: TGTGCCAGCAGCTTGGCGGGGGGGCAGGCGAATGAGCAGTTCTTC
D gene: TRBD2; CDR3 length: 17; V gene: TRBV7-9; J gene: TRBJ2-7; clone size: .; CDR3 protein: CASSLARGTSGNHEQYF; CDR3 DNA: TGTGCCAGCAGCTTAGCGCGAGGGACTAGCGGGAACCACGAGCAGTACTTC
D gene: TRBD2; CDR3 length: 15; V gene: TRBV7-9; J gene: TRBJ2-2; clone size: .; CDR3 protein: CASSWTRQNTGELFF; CDR3 DNA: TGTGCCAGCAGCTGGACTAGGCAGAACACCGGGGAGCTGTTTTTT
D gene: TRBD2; CDR3 length: 15; V gene: TRBV2; J gene: TRBJ2-5; clone size: .; CDR3 protein: CASSELAGEGETQYF; CDR3 DNA: TGTGCCAGCAGCGAGCTAGCGGGGGAAGGAGAGACCCAGTACTTC
D gene: TRBD1; CDR3 length: 14; V gene: TRBV2; J gene: TRBJ2-1; clone size: .; CDR3 protein: CASGRQGSYNEQFF; CDR3 DNA: TGTGCCAGCGGGAGACAGGGCTCCTACAATGAGCAGTTCTTC
D gene: .; CDR3 length: 14; V gene: TRBV7-6; J gene: TRBJ1-2; clone size: .; CDR3 protein: CASSLGGGVHGYTF; CDR3 DNA: TGTGCCAGCAGCTTAGGGGGAGGGGTGCATGGCTACACCTTC
D gene: .; CDR3 length: 12; V gene: TRBV6-6; J gene: TRBJ2-7; clone size: .; CDR3 protein: CASRKNQGEQYF; CDR3 DNA: TGTGCCAGCAGAAAGAATCAAGGGGAGCAGTACTTC
D gene: TRBD2; CDR3 length: 16; V gene: TRBV9; J gene: TRBJ2-5; clone size: once; CDR3 protein: CASSTEGLAGGETQYF; CDR3 DNA: TGTGCCAGCAGCACAGAGGGGTTAGCGGGAGGAGAGACCCAGTACTTC
D gene: .; CDR3 length: 16; V gene: TRBV11-1; J gene: TRBJ2-5; clone size: .; CDR3 protein: CASSLGGEGARETQYF; CDR3 DNA: TGTGCCAGCAGCTTAGGGGGGGAAGGGGCACGAGAGACCCAGTACTTC
D gene: .; CDR3 length: 14; V gene: TRBV11-2; J gene: TRBJ1-2; clone size: many; CDR3 protein: CASSATSGGTGYTF; CDR3 DNA: TGTGCCAGCAGCGCCACGTCGGGGGGCACTGGCTACACCTTC
D gene: TRBD2; CDR3 length: 15; V gene: TRBV20-1; J gene: TRBJ2-3; clone size: many; CDR3 protein: CSATSGGVSTDTQYF; CDR3 DNA: TGCAGTGCTACTAGCGGGGGGGTCAGCACAGATACGCAGTATTTT
D gene: .; CDR3 length: 15; V gene: TRBV29-1; J gene: TRBJ1-4; clone size: once; CDR3 protein: CSVVGGTATNEKLFF; CDR3 DNA: TGCAGCGTTGTAGGCGGGACTGCAACTAATGAAAAACTGTTTTTT
D gene: .; CDR3 length: 14; V gene: TRBV6-4; J gene: TRBJ2-3; clone size: .; CDR3 protein: CASSGEGSTDTQYF; CDR3 DNA: TGTGCCAGCAGTGGCGAAGGGAGCACAGATACGCAGTATTTT
D gene: TRBD1; CDR3 length: 14; V gene: TRBV7-6; J gene: TRBJ1-5; clone size: .; CDR3 protein: CASSLEGTGQPQHF; CDR3 DNA: TGTGCCAGCAGCTTAGAGGGGACAGGACAGCCCCAGCATTTT
D gene: .; CDR3 length: 13; V gene: TRBV18; J gene: TRBJ2-2; clone size: many; CDR3 protein: CASSPANTGELFF; CDR3 DNA: TGTGCCAGCTCACCAGCGAACACCGGGGAGCTGTTTTTT
D gene: .; CDR3 length: 16; V gene: TRBV5-8; J gene: TRBJ2-4; clone size: many; CDR3 protein: CASSLALPGAKNIQYF; CDR3 DNA: TGTGCCAGCAGCCTCGCTTTGCCGGGGGCCAAAAACATTCAGTACTTC
D gene: .; CDR3 length: 11; V gene: TRBV7-9; J gene: TRBJ2-5; clone size: .; CDR3 protein: CATNGQETQYF; CDR3 DNA: TGTGCCACTAATGGGCAAGAGACCCAGTACTTC
D gene: TRBD2; CDR3 length: 18; V gene: TRBV28; J gene: TRBJ2-5; clone size: few; CDR3 protein: CASSSSRTSGGSKETQYF; CDR3 DNA: TGTGCCAGCAGTTCCTCCCGGACTAGCGGGGGATCGAAAGAGACCCAGTACTTC
D gene: .; CDR3 length: 14; V gene: TRBV12-3/TRBV12-4; J gene: TRBJ1-6; clone size: many; CDR3 protein: CASSLVGSDSPLHF; CDR3 DNA: TGTGCCAGCAGTTTGGTAGGTTCTGATTCACCCCTCCACTTT
D gene: .; CDR3 length: 9; V gene: TRBV20-1; J gene: TRBJ1-2; clone size: few; CDR3 protein: CSWGGGYTF; CDR3 DNA: TGCAGTTGGGGTGGTGGCTACACCTTC
D gene: .; CDR3 length: 13; V gene: TRBV10-3; J gene: TRBJ1-2; clone size: .; CDR3 protein: CAVQAPTNYGYTF; CDR3 DNA: TGTGCCGTCCAAGCACCGACTAACTATGGCTACACCTTC
D gene: .; CDR3 length: 12; V gene: TRBV10-3; J gene: TRBJ2-5; clone size: few; CDR3 protein: CAIKGSQETQYF; CDR3 DNA: TGTGCCATCAAGGGGAGTCAAGAGACCCAGTACTTC
D gene: .; CDR3 length: 14; V gene: TRBV20-1; J gene: TRBJ2-6; clone size: .; CDR3 protein: CSATRPGGANVLTF; CDR3 DNA: TGCAGTGCTACTAGGCCGGGTGGGGCCAACGTCCTGACTTTC
D gene: TRBD1; CDR3 length: 15; V gene: TRBV10-3; J gene: TRBJ1-5; clone size: .; CDR3 protein: CAISESGQGDQPQHF; CDR3 DNA: TGTGCCATCAGTGAGTCAGGTCAGGGGGACCAACCCCAGCATTTT
D gene: TRBD1; CDR3 length: 14; V gene: TRBV6-5; J gene: TRBJ1-6; clone size: many; CDR3 protein: CASRRGGSNSPPHF; CDR3 DNA: TGTGCCAGCAGACGAGGGGGCTCTAATTCACCCCCCCACTTT
D gene: TRBD2; CDR3 length: 14; V gene: TRBV7-8; J gene: TRBJ2-1; clone size: many; CDR3 protein: CASSSRTSGPREFF; CDR3 DNA: TGTGCCAGCAGCTCCCGGACTAGCGGGCCCCGCGAGTTCTTC
D gene: TRBD1; CDR3 length: 13; V gene: TRBV20-1; J gene: TRBJ1-6; clone size: few; CDR3 protein: CSAIDRADSPLHF; CDR3 DNA: TGCAGTGCTATCGACAGGGCAGATTCACCCCTCCACTTT
D gene: .; CDR3 length: 15; V gene: TRBV4-2; J gene: TRBJ2-1; clone size: many; CDR3 protein: CASSQGGDSYNEQFF; CDR3 DNA: TGTGCCAGCAGCCAAGGGGGGGATTCCTACAATGAGCAGTTCTTC